This T cell receptor beta chain emerged from a study of blood T cell repertoires in COVID-19. Background on the study: Sites in the United States, Italy and Spain provided acute and convalescent COVID-19 samples. The analysed material was cDNA or gDNA that came from T cells, B-cell-depleted T cells, or PBMCs.

Original processing notes: Nucleated cell counts were estimated from reference gene primer amplification. Assay: immunoSEQ multiplex PCR; the TCRdb copy retains only in-frame clones and omits some. That table supplies the V and J calls and clone size; D and trimming were determined from the DNA. The data show around 200,000 clones, 80% to 90% seen once. V lost 3 bases, J lost 6 bases, and 5 bases stayed unmatched. Germline assignment: CDR1 ENHRY and CDR2 SYGVKD. This CDR3 comprises 15 residues. The chain has TRBV10-3 and TRBJ2-2; 9 nucleotides agree with TRBD2. Sequences were obtained from peripheral blood. This TCR derives from a man aged 60-69 years with acute or convalescent COVID-19. The CDR3 DNA sequence: TGTGCCATCAGTGACGTTAGCGGGAGTGCCGGGGAGCTGTTTTTT. Amino acid sequence: CAISDVSGSAGELFF.